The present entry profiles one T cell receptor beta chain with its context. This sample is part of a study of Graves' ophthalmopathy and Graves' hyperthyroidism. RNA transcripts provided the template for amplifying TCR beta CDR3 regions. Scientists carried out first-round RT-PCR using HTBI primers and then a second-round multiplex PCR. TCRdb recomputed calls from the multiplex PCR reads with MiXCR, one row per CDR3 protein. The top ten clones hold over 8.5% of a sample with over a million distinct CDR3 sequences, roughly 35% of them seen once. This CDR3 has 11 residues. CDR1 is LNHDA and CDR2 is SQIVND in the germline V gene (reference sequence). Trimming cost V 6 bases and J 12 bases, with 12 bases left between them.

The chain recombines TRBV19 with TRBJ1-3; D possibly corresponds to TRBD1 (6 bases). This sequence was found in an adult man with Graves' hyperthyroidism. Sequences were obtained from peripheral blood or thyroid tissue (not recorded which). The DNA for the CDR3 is TGTGCCAGTAGCGCTGGACAGATCATATATTTT. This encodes CASSAGQIIYF. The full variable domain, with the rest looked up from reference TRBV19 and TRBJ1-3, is DGGITQSPKYLFRKEGQNVTLSCEQNLNHDAMYWYRQDPGQGLRLIYYSQIVNDFQKGDIAEGYSVSREKKESFPLTVTSAQKNPTAFYLCASSAGQIIYFGEGSWLTVV.